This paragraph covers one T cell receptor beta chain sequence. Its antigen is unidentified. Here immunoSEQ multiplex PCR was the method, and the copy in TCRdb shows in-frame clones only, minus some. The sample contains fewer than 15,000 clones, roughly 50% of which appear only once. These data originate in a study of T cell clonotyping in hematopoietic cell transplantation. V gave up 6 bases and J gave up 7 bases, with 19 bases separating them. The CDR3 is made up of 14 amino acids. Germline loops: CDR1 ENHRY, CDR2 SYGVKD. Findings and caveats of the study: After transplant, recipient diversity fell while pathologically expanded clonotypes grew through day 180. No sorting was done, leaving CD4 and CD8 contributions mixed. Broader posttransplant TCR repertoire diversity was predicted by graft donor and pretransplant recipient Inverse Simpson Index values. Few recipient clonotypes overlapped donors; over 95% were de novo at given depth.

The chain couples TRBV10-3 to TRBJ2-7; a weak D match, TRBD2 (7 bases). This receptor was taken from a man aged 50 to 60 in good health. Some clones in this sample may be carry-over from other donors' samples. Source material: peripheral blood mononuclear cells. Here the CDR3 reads CAIRGGAADGEQYF. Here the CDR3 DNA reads TGTGCCATCAGGGGGGGGGCTGCGGATGGGGAGCAGTACTTC.